This T cell receptor (beta chain) is drawn from a study of CD8 T cells in Susac syndrome. It was negative isolation that provided the CD8+ and CD4+ T cells, whereas TEMRA cells were enriched by FACS. About 0.45 to 1 ug RNA was reverse transcribed with random hexamers. TCRdb passed the immunoSEQ multiplex PCR reads through MiXCR, listing each CDR3 protein once. The table shows some 450,000 distinct CDR3 sequences, with more than 80% occurring only once. Specimen: CD8+ T cells from PBMCs. The source is a human donor with multiple sclerosis.

In DNA, the CDR3 is TGCGCCAGCAGCCAAGCTTCCGGTGCTTACTACGAGCAGTACTTC. This translates into CASSQASGAYYEQYF. The V and J genes are TRBV4-1 and TRBJ2-7, with D unclear. Germline V gene lookup returns CDR1 MGHRA and CDR2 YSYEKL. There are 15 residues in the CDR3. V lost 1 base and J lost 3, with 13 bases in between.